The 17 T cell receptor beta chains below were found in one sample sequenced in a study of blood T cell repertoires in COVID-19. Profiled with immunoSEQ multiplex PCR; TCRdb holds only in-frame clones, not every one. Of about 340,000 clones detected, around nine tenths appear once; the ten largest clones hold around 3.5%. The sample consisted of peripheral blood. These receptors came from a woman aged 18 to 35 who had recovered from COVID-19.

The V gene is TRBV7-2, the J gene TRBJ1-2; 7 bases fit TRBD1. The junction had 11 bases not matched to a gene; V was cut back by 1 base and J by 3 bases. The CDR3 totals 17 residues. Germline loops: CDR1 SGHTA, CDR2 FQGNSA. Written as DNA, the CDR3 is TGTGCCAGCAGCTTAGAAGGCCGTCCAGGGGGGCACTATGGCTACACCTTC. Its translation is CASSLEGRPGGHYGYTF.

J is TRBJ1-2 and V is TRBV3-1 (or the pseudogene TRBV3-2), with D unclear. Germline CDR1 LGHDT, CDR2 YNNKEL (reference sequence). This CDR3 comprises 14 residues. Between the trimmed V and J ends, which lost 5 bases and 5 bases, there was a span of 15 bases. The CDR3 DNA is TGTGCCAGCAGCAGAGGGAACGGAGCTTATGGCTACACCTTC. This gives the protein CASSRGNGAYGYTF.

The CDR3 DNA reads as TGTGCCATCAGCACAGGTTTGCCTGGAAACACCATATATTTT. It specifies CAISTGLPGNTIYF. The chain recombines TRBV10-3 with TRBJ1-3; weak D call: TRBD1 (5 bases). Germline V gene lookup returns CDR1 ENHRY and CDR2 SYGVKD. The CDR3 runs to 14 residues. V was trimmed by 6 bases and J by 2 bases, leaving 11 bases between them.

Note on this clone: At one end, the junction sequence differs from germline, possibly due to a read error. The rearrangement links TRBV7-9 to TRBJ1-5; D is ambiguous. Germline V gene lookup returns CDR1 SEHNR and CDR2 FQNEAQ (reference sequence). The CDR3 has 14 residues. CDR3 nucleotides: TGTGCCAGCAGCTTATCCAGTAGCCATCAGCCCCAGCATTTT. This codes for CASSLSSSHQPQHF.

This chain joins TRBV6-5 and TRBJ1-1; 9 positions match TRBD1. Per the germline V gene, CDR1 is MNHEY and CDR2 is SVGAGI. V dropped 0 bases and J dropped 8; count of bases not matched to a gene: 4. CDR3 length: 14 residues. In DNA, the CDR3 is TGTGCCAGCAGTTACTCTGGGACAGGGTCCGAAGCTTTCTTT. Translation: CASSYSGTGSEAFF.

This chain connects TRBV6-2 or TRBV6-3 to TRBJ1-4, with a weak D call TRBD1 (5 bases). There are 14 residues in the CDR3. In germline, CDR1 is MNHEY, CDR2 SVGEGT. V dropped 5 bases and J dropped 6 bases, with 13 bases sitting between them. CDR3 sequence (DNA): TGTGCCAGCAGTGTCGGGGGGTCGGATGAAAAACTGTTTTTT. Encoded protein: CASSVGGSDEKLFF.

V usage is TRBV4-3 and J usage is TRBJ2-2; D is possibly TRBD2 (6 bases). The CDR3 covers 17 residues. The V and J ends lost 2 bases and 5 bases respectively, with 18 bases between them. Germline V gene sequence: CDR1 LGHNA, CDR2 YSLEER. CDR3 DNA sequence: TGCGCCAGCAGCCAAACCCCCGCGGCGGAGGGGACCGGGGAGCTGTTTTTT. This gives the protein CASSQTPAAEGTGELFF.

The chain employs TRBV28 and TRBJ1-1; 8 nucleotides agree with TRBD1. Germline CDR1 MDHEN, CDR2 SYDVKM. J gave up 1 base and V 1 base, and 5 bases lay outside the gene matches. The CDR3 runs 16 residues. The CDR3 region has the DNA TGTGCCAGCAGTTTATTCAGGGGGCAATGGAACACTGAAGCTTTCTTT. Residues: CASSLFRGQWNTEAFF.

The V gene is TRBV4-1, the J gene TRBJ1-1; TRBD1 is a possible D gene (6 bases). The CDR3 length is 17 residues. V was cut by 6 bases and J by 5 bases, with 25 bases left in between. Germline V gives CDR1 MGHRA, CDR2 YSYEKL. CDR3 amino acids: CASRVLGSRAGDTEAFF. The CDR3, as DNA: TGCGCCAGCAGAGTCTTGGGATCGAGGGCAGGGGATACTGAAGCTTTCTTT.

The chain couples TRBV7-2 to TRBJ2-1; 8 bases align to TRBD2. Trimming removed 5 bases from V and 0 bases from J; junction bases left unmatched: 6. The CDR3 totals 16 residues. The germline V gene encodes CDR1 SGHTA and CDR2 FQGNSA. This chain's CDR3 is CASSLQSGSSYNEQFF. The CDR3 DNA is TGTGCCAGCAGCCTTCAAAGCGGGAGCTCCTACAATGAGCAGTTCTTC.

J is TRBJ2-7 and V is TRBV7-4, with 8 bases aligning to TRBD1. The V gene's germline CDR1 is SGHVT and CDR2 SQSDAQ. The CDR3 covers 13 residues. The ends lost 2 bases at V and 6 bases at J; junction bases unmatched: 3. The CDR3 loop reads CASSLNRGCEQYV. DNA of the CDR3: TGTGCCAGCAGCTTAAACAGGGGGTGCGAGCAGTACGTC.

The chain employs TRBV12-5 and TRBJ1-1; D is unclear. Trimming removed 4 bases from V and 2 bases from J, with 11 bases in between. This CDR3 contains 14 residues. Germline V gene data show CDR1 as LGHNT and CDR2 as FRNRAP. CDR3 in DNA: TGTGCTAGTGGTTGGCTTGACATAAACACTGAAGCTTTCTTT. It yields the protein CASGWLDINTEAFF.

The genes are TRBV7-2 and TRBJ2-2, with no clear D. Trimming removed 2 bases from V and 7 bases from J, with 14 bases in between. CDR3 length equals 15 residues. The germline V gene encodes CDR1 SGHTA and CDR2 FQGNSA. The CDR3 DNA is TGTGCCAGCAGCTTACGGCAGGTAGAAGGCGGGGAGCTGTTTTTT. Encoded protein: CASSLRQVEGGELFF.

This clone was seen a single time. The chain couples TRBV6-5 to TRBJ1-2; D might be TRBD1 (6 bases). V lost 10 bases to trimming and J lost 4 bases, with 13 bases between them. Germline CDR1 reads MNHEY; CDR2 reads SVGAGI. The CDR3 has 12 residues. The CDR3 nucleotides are TGTGCCACTCAGAGGGGGAGCTATGGCTACACCTTC. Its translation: CATQRGSYGYTF.

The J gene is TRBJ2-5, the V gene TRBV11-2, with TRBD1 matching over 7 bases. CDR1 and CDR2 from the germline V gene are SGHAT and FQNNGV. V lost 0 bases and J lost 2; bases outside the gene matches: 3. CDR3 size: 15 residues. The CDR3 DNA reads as TGTGCCAGCAGCTTAGAAGGGACAGCTCAAGAGACCCAGTACTTC. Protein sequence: CASSLEGTAQETQYF.

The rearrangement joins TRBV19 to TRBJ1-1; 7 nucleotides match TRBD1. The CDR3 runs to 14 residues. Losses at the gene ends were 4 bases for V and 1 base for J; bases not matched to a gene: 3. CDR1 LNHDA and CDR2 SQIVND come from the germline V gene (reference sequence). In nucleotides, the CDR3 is TGTGCCAGTAGTAAGGGACAGTCGAACACTGAAGCTTTCTTT. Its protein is CASSKGQSNTEAFF.

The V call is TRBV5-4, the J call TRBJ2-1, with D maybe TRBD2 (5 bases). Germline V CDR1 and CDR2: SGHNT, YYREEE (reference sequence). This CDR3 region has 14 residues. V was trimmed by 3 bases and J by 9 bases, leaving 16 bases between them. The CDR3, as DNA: TGTGCCAGCAGCTCACGAGGACTGCTGAGTGAGCAGTTCTTC. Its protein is CASSSRGLLSEQFF.